This T cell receptor (beta chain) was sequenced during a study of siplizumab effects on memory and regulatory T cells (dated by TCRdb to the late 2010s). Study-level background: The study examined how the anti-CD2 antibody siplizumab affects alloreactive T-cell subsets in allogeneic mixed lymphocyte reactions built from human PBMCs. Broad study findings and their caveats: About 75-96% of proliferating CD4+ or CD8+ clones could not be given a naive or memory phenotype. Unstimulated naive T cells appeared more diverse than memory T cells, and naive cells seemed to contribute substantially to the alloresponse. Siplizumab significantly reduced the cumulative frequency of alloreactive sequences traceable to unstimulated CD4+ memory T cells. Because sequences at frequencies below about 10^-5 were poorly captured, only a minor fraction of alloreactive clones could be mapped back to unstimulated subsets. No functional confirmation was obtained for the suppressive function of proliferating Tregs from siplizumab cultures. Among mappable alloreactive CD4+ clones, an average Treg-derived fraction of about 70% was observed with siplizumab, compared with approximately 26% in control reactions.

The method behind the library was the immunoSEQ multiplex PCR assay. Approximately 100,000 TCR templates per sample were assayed on the deep sequencing platform. Genomic DNA extracted from sorted T cells was the material used for TCRbeta CDR3 sequencing. Processing in the source paper ran as follows. The R programming language was used for clonal analysis of the TCRbeta CDR3 data. Alloreactive CD4+ and CD8+ clones were defined by comparing unstimulated samples with post-reaction CFSE-low samples. By matching sequences to the repertoires of sorted unstimulated Treg and non-Treg cells, each alloreactive CD4+ clone was assigned a regulatory or non-regulatory origin. Imported from immuneACCESS, the table was reduced by TCRdb to in-frame sequences with V and J called. These copies leave out some clones; in studies compared against another copy, an unresolved V gene accounts for under half, and the cause of the remainder is not known. V and J calls plus clone size are reproduced from that table; the DNA served to infer D and trimming. The sample table records about 80,000 clones; 95% of these occur just once. The ten largest make up roughly 20% of the sample.

Compared with germline, V lacks 8 bases and J lacks 5 bases; bases without a gene match: 6. Including the terminal cysteine and phenylalanine, the CDR3 comprises 13 residues. CDR3 DNA is the only sequence kept; it has 39 bases, read in frame from the first base. From the germline V gene, CDR1 is MNHEY and CDR2 is SVGAGI. The sample holds one count of this clone. Its antigen is unknown. Base quality data are lacking; no much larger clone is found one base away. Sorted unstimulated T cells, along with proliferating T cells recovered from mixed lymphocyte reactions, underwent TCRbeta CDR3 sequencing. Fresh whole blood from ten HLA-typed healthy donors was used as the source from which PBMCs were isolated.

The clonotype comes from a human donor in good health. Sequencing used CD8+ T cells sorted from blood. In this chain, TRBV6-5 is recombined with TRBJ1-2; TRBD1 matches 9 bases in the middle. In nucleotides, the sequence is TGTGCCAGCCGGGACAGGGCTTTGTATGGCTACACCTTC. Translated, it reads CASRDRALYGYTF.